This T cell receptor (beta chain) was captured by sequencing in a study of PD-1 blockade in mismatch repair-deficient tumors. Study background: Enrolled about 2013-2016, patients had progressing, pretreated mismatch repair-deficient cancers of more than ten types.

The data were produced by immunoSEQ multiplex PCR, yet TCRdb's version contains in-frame clones alone and is incomplete. The sample consists of about 79,000 clones, 80% to 90% of them appearing once. CDR1 is LNHDA, CDR2 SQIVND, per germline (reference sequence). CDR3 length equals 15 residues. V gave up 2 bases and J gave up 6 bases; unmatched junction bases: 3. PCR or immunohistochemistry showed mismatch repair deficiency in every enrolled patient. The TCR-sequenced patients were a few responders to pembrolizumab. The sequence came from an adult with mismatch repair-deficient cancer. The specimen was peripheral blood, collected 44 weeks after starting pembrolizumab. The rearrangement uses TRBV19 and TRBJ2-2, with TRBD2 identical over 10 bases. The DNA of the CDR3 is TGTGCCAGTAGTATATCTAGCGGGAGCCCCGGGGAGCTGTTTTTT. Its translation is CASSISSGSPGELFF. The whole variable domain, filled in from reference TRBV19 and TRBJ2-2, reads DGGITQSPKYLFRKEGQNVTLSCEQNLNHDAMYWYRQDPGQGLRLIYYSQIVNDFQKGDIAEGYSVSREKKESFPLTVTSAQKNPTAFYLCASSISSGSPGELFFGEGSRLTVL.